This T cell receptor beta chain was recorded in a study of T-cell reconstitution after alpha-beta-depleted transplantation in children. TCRbeta library preparation incorporated unique molecular identifiers. TCRdb passed the PCR reads through MiXCR, listing each CDR3 protein once. The sample includes hundreds of thousands of distinct CDR3 sequences, around a sixth of them seen just once. The CDR3 is 15 residues long. This TCR came from a human donor who donated a stem cell graft to a child with acute myeloid leukemia. Sequences were derived from PBMCs from the stem cell graft donor, sampled from the stem cell graft. The chain has TRBV21-1 and TRBJ2-7; the DNA was not compared with TRBD2, the D call given in the table. TRBV21-1 represents a pseudogene. This CDR3 reads CASSITRHSSYEQYV. CDR3 nucleotides: TGTGCCAGCAGCATCACCCGGCACTCCTCCTACGAGCAGTACGTC.